These T cell receptor beta chains were read from a single sample in a study of CD8 T cells in ankylosing spondylitis. Each CDR3 protein is one row after TCRdb ran MiXCR on the 5' RACE reads. Of a few hundred thousand distinct CDR3 sequences listed, over 8.5% were seen once; the top ten hold 6% to 8%. The sequenced material came from blood, either unsorted or a sorted T cell fraction (not recorded which). The receptors here all came from a male donor with ankylosing spondylitis or in good health (not recorded which). The CDR3 runs from the conserved cysteine through the conserved F or W. Fields, in order: J gene, clone size, D gene, V gene, CDR3 DNA, CDR3 protein. The D gene is left open where the match is weak. Clone size is stated in some rows and not others, as once, few, many or a class when expanded.

TRBJ2-1,many,.,TRBV5-1,TGCGCCAGCAGCTCTATGCCCCAGGCGGAGGTATTGAGATCCTACAATGAGCAGTTCTTC,CASSSMPQAEVLRSYNEQFF
TRBJ2-1,few,TRBD1,TRBV20-1,TGCAGTGCTCCGACAGGGGGCGCTTTTTTTGGCAATGAGCAGTTCTTC,CSAPTGGAFFGNEQFF
TRBJ1-1,few,.,TRBV2,TGTGCCAGCAATGATGGCAGGGGAGGGACTGAAGCTTTCTTT,CASNDGRGGTEAFF
TRBJ1-1,.,.,TRBV7-9,TGTGCCAGCACAAAGAGGGGCAGTCGGGGCAACACTGAAGCTTTCTTT,CASTKRGSRGNTEAFF
TRBJ2-1,.,TRBD2,TRBV9,TGTGCCAGCAGCGTAGACGAGGGTAGCGGGACCTACAATGAGCAGTTCTTC,CASSVDEGSGTYNEQFF
TRBJ2-7,many,.,TRBV24-1,TGTGCCACCAGTGATTTGACCGGGGAGCAGTACTTC,CATSDLTGEQYF
TRBJ2-7,few,TRBD2,TRBV6-2/TRBV6-3,TGTGCCAGCAGGAAGACTAGCGGGAACTTCGAGCAGTACTTC,CASRKTSGNFEQYF
TRBJ2-1,many,.,TRBV5-1,TGCGCCAGCAGCTTGGAAGCTGGGGGAGGCTATGAGCAGTTCTTC,CASSLEAGGGYEQFF
TRBJ2-1,many,TRBD2,TRBV7-6,TGTGCCAGCAGCCGCACTAGCGGAGAAACCTACAATGAGCAGTTCTTC,CASSRTSGETYNEQFF
TRBJ2-7,many,.,TRBV5-1,TGCGCCAGCAGCTTGGTCTGGGGAAACTCCTACGAGCAGTACTTC,CASSLVWGNSYEQYF
TRBJ1-1,many,.,TRBV5-4,TGTGCCAGCAGCTTGCGGACCAGCACTGAAGCTTTCTTT,CASSLRTSTEAFF
TRBJ1-3,.,.,TRBV4-1,TGCGCCAGCCGTCCGGGGGCGGGAAAAGGAAACACCATATATTTT,CASRPGAGKGNTIYF
TRBJ2-7,.,.,TRBV28,TGTGCCAGCAGCAGATCGGGGGTGTCTCTCTCGTACTTC,CASSRSGVSLSYF
TRBJ1-3,.,.,TRBV6-5,TGTGCCAGCACAGGTGGAAACACCATATATTTT,CASTGGNTIYF
TRBJ2-1,many,TRBD1,TRBV6-1,TGTGCCAGCAGCCCCGGGACAGGGATACCCAATGAGCAGTTCTTC,CASSPGTGIPNEQFF
TRBJ2-7,.,.,TRBV28,TGTGCCAGCAGTTACTACTTGGGCAGGTCCTACGAGCAGTACTTC,CASSYYLGRSYEQYF
TRBJ2-3,many,TRBD1,TRBV20-1,TGCAGTGCTCCTGCCGGGACAGGGGGCGGAAAATTCGGAACAGATACGCAGTATTTT,CSAPAGTGGGKFGTDTQYF
TRBJ2-3,.,TRBD2,TRBV4-1,TGCGCCAGCAGCCAAGTACTAGCGGGGCTTTCCACAGATACGCAGTATTTT,CASSQVLAGLSTDTQYF
TRBJ2-1,few,TRBD2,TRBV27,TGTGCCAGCTCCCGGGAGGCCTACAATGAGCAGTTCTTC,CASSREAYNEQFF
TRBJ2-7,many,TRBD1,TRBV5-1,TGCGCCAGCAACCCCGGGACAGGGGATTCCGAGCAGTACTTC,CASNPGTGDSEQYF
TRBJ1-4,many,.,TRBV15,TGTGCCACCAGCGGGGGGGGGGACAAGGATGAAAAACTGTTTTTT,CATSGGGDKDEKLFF
TRBJ2-1,many,TRBD2,TRBV20-1,TGCAGTGCCCTCGGGTGGACTAGCGGGAGCCACAATGAGCAGTTCTTC,CSALGWTSGSHNEQFF
TRBJ2-7,.,.,TRBV6-5,TGTGCCAGCAGTTACGGCGGGGCCTCCTACGAGCAGTACTTC,CASSYGGASYEQYF
TRBJ1-4,many,.,TRBV7-7,TGTGCCAGCAGCTCGGACGGCTTTAATGAAAAACTGTTTTTT,CASSSDGFNEKLFF
TRBJ2-3,many,.,TRBV5-1,TGCGCCAGCAGCTTACGCGGTTTTGGGACAGATACGCAGTATTTT,CASSLRGFGTDTQYF
TRBJ2-2,many,TRBD2,TRBV20-1,TGCAGTGCTAAGGCTAGCGGGACTTACGGGGAGCTGTTTTTT,CSAKASGTYGELFF
TRBJ2-1,.,.,TRBV7-5,TGTATCTCGTTGCCAGAAGTAAGGAGTCTCTCTTTTGATGAGCAGTTCTTC,CISLPEVRSLSFDEQFF
TRBJ1-2,many,TRBD1,TRBV5-1,TGCGCCAGCAGCTTGGCCTTCGGGACAGGGAGAGGCTACACCTTC,CASSLAFGTGRGYTF
TRBJ1-5,many,TRBD1,TRBV7-2,TGTGCCAGCAGCCGGGACAGTAGCCATCAGCCCCAGCATTTT,CASSRDSSHQPQHF
TRBJ1-5,many,.,TRBV6-5,TGTGCCAGCAGTTACGGGGGGGGTGAGCAGCCCCAGCATTTT,CASSYGGGEQPQHF
TRBJ2-7,.,TRBD1,TRBV5-1,TGCGCCAGTGGGACAGGGGAACACGAGCAGTACTTC,CASGTGEHEQYF
TRBJ2-3,many,TRBD2,TRBV20-1,TGCAGTGCTAGAGTACAACCCGGGACTAGCGGGCTGGGGCGCACAGATACGCAGTATTTT,CSARVQPGTSGLGRTDTQYF
TRBJ2-3,few,TRBD2,TRBV7-8,TGTGCCTCCGGGGTAGCGGGGGCCATCACAGATACGCAGTATTTT,CASGVAGAITDTQYF
TRBJ2-7,few,.,TRBV27,TGTGCCAGCAGTTTAGCGGAGACAGGCGCCTCCTACGAGCAGTACTTC,CASSLAETGASYEQYF
TRBJ1-4,many,.,TRBV7-8,TGTGCCAGCGGAGCAGGGATACTGTTCGAAAAACTGTTTTTT,CASGAGILFEKLFF
TRBJ2-7,many,TRBD2,TRBV10-1,TGCGCCAGCAGCGGGTACAGCGGGGGAGTTTACGAGCAGTACTTC,CASSGYSGGVYEQYF
TRBJ1-4,many,.,TRBV25-1,TGTGCCAGCAGTTGGGTTACTAATGAAAAACTGTTTTTT,CASSWVTNEKLFF
TRBJ1-1,few,.,TRBV5-1,TGCGCCAGCAATGAGGGGATCCACACTGAAGCTTTCTTT,CASNEGIHTEAFF
TRBJ2-6,.,TRBD2,TRBV10-3,TGTGCCATCAACCAGGGACTAGCGGGAGGGCCAGACCCCTCTGGGGCCAACGTCCTGACTTTC,CAINQGLAGGPDPSGANVLTF
TRBJ2-1,many,.,TRBV20-1,TGCAGTGCTAGGAGACTGGGCTCCTACAATGAGCAGTTCTTC,CSARRLGSYNEQFF
TRBJ2-7,few,TRBD1,TRBV5-5,TGTGCCAGCAGTCGGACAGGGGGCTCGGGGGAGCAGTACTTC,CASSRTGGSGEQYF
TRBJ2-7,many,TRBD1,TRBV5-1,TGCGCCAGCAGGGTCGACAGGGCCTCCTACGAGCAGTACTTC,CASRVDRASYEQYF
TRBJ2-6,.,.,TRBV9,TGTGCCAGCAGCGTACAACCGACTGGGGCCAACGTCCTGACTTTC,CASSVQPTGANVLTF
TRBJ2-5,many,.,TRBV4-2,TGTGCCAGCAGCCAAGCCCCGAATTCAGGGCAAGAGACCCAGTACTTC,CASSQAPNSGQETQYF
TRBJ1-2,many,TRBD1,TRBV9,TGTGCCAGCAGCGTGGGGGACAGGGACAATGGCTACACCTTC,CASSVGDRDNGYTF
TRBJ2-1,.,.,TRBV7-9,TGTGCCAGCAGCTTAGGTGGCTCGGGGGCCGAGCAGTTCTTC,CASSLGGSGAEQFF
TRBJ2-7,.,TRBD1,TRBV20-1,TGCTGTGCTAGAGACGGTTGGACAGGGTTTGAGGAGCAGTACTTC,CCARDGWTGFEEQYF
TRBJ2-1,few,TRBD1,TRBV29-1,TGCAGCGTTGATTCGGGACAGGTCTACAATGAGCAGTTCTTC,CSVDSGQVYNEQFF
TRBJ1-2,many,.,TRBV20-1,TGCAGTGCCACAAAGGAGTGGGACACCTCTAACTATGGCTACACCTTC,CSATKEWDTSNYGYTF
TRBJ1-2,many,.,TRBV4-1,TGCGCCAGCAGCCAAGATCGGGGGTTCTGGGGCTACACCTTC,CASSQDRGFWGYTF
TRBJ2-3,many,TRBD1,TRBV5-1,TGCGCCAGCAGCTTCACGGACAGGGAGGCAGATACGCAGTATTTT,CASSFTDREADTQYF
TRBJ2-5,few,TRBD1,TRBV29-1,TGCAGCGTCGGCCGGGGACAGGCGAAAGAGACCCAGTACTTC,CSVGRGQAKETQYF
TRBJ2-3,many,.,TRBV7-8,TGTGCCAGCAGAGAGAGACAGACCCTCACAGATACGCAGTATTTT,CASRERQTLTDTQYF
TRBJ1-1,once,TRBD1,TRBV7-6,TGTGCCAGCAGCTTAGCCACCGGGACAGGGTTCGGCACTGAAGCTTTCTTT,CASSLATGTGFGTEAFF
TRBJ2-2,few,.,TRBV10-2,TGCGCCAGCAGACAACACCCGAACACCGGGGAGCTGTTTTTT,CASRQHPNTGELFF
TRBJ1-1,many,.,TRBV10-3,TGTGCCACCTGGCGGGGGGCGGGCATGAACACTGAAGCTTTCTTT,CATWRGAGMNTEAFF
TRBJ2-1,many,.,TRBV5-1,TGCGCCAGCAGCTTGGGGGTGGCGGAGAGGGAGCAGTTCTTC,CASSLGVAEREQFF
TRBJ2-3,many,.,TRBV15,TGTGCCACCAGCAGTAGCGGTGCTAGCACAGATACGCAGTATTTT,CATSSSGASTDTQYF
TRBJ1-1,.,.,TRBV20-1,TGCAGTGCTTCCCGGACCTGGGGGTACACTGAAGCTTTCTTT,CSASRTWGYTEAFF